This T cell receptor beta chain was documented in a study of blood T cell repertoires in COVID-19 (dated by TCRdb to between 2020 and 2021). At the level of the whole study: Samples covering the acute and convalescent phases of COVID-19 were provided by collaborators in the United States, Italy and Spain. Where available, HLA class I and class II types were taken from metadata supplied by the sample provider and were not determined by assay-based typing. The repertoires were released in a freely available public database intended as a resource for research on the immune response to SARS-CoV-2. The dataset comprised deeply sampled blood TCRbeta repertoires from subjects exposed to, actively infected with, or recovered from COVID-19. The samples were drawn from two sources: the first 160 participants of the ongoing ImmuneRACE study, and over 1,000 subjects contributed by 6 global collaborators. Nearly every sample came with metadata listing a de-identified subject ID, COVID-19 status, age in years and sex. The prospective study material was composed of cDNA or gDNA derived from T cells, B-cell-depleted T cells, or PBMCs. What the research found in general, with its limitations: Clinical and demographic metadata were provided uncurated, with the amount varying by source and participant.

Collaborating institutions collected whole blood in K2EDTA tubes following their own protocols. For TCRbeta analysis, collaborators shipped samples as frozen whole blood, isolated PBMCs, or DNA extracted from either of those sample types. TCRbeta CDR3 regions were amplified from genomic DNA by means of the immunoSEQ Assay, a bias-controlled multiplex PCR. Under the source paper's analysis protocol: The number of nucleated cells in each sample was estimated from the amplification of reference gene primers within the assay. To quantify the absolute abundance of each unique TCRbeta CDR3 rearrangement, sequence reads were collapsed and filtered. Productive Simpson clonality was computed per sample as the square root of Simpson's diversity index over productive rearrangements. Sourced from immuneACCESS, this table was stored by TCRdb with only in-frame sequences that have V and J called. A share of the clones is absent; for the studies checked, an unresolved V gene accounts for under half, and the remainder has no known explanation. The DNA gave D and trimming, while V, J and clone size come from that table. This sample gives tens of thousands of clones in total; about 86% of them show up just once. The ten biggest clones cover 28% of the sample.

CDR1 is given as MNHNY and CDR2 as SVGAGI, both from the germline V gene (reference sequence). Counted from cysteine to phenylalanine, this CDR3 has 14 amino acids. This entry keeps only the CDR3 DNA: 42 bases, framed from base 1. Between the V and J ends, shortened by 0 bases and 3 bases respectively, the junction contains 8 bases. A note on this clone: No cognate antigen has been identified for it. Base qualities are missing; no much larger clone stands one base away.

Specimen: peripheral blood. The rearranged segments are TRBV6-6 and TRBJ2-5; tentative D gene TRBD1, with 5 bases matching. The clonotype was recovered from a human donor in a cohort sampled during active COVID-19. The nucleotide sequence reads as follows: TGTGCCAGCAGTTACTCGACCAGGGAAGAGACCCAGTACTTC. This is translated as CASSYSTREETQYF.